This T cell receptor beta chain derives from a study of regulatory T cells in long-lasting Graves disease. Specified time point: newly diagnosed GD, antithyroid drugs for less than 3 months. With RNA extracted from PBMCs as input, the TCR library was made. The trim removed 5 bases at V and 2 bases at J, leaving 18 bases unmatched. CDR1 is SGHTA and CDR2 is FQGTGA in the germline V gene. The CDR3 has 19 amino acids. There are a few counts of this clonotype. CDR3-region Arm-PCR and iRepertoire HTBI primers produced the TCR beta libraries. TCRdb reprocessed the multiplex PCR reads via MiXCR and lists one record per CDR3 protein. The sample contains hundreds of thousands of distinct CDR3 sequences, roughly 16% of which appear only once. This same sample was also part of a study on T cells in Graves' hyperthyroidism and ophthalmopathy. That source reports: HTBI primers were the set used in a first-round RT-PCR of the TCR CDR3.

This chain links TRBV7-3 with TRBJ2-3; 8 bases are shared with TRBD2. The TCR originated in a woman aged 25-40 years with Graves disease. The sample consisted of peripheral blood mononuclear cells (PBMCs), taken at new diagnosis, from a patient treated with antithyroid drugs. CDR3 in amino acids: CASSRYLISGGFSTDTQYF. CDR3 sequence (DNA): TGTGCCAGCAGCCGCTACCTAATCAGCGGGGGCTTTTCCACAGATACGCAGTATTTT.